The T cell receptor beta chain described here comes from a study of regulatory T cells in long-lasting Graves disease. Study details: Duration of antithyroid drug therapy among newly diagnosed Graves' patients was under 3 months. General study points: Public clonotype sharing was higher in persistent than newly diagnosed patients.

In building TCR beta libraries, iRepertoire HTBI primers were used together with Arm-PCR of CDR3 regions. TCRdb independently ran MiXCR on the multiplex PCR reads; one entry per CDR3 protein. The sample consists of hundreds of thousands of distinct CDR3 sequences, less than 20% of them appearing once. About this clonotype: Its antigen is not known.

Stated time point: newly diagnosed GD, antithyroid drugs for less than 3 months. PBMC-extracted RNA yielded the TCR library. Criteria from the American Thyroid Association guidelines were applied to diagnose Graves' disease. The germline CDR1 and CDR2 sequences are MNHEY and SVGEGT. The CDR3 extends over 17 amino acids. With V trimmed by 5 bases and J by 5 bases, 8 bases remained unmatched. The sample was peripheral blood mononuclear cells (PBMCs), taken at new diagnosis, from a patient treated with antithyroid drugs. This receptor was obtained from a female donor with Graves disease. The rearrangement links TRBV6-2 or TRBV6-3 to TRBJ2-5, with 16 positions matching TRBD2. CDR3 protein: CASSDAPGLAGGETQYF. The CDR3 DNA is TGTGCCAGCAGTGACGCCCCGGGACTAGCGGGAGGGGAGACCCAGTACTTC.